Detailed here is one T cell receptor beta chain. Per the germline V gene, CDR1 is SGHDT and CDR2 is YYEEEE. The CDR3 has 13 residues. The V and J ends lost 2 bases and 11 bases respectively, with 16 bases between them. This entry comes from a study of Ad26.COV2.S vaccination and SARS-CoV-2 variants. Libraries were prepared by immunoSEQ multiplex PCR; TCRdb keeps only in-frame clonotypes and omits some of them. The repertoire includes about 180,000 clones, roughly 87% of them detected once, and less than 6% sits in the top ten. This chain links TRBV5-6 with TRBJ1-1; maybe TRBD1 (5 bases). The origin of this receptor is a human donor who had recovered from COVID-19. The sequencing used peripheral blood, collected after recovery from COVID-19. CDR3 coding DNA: TGTGCCAGCAGCTTAATAAGGGGAGCGTCGGCTTTCTTT. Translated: CASSLIRGASAFF.